This T cell receptor beta chain stems from a study of persistence of HIV-infected CD4 T cells. Concerning this clone itself: Its matching antigen is unknown.

This nonspecific control used anti-CD3/anti-CD28 bead stimulation of CD4+ T cells. CD4+ T cells upregulating both CD40 ligand and CD69 were sorted as responding cells. These HIV-1-infected adults initiated suppressive ART in chronic infection. Donors had CD4+ T cell counts above 400 cells/uL and were CMV-seropositive. The libraries were made with immunoSEQ version 4 in survey mode. Here immunoSEQ multiplex PCR was the method, and the copy in TCRdb shows in-frame clones only, minus some. Of 37,000 or so clones listed, 80% to 90% are singletons. The source material was CD4+ T cells sorted from PBMCs after approximately 19-hour stimulation, sampled from a patient who received antiretroviral therapy. This receptor was obtained from an adult man with HIV who was CMV-seropositive.

The CDR3 DNA is TGTGCCAGCAGCCTCCCAGGGGCCCAATCTTTCCCAGATTTCAATGAGCAGTTCTTC. It translates to CASSLPGAQSFPDFNEQFF. The chain has TRBV14 and TRBJ2-1; weak D call: TRBD1 (6 bases). The CDR3 has 19 residues. Trimming stripped 4 bases from V and 6 bases from J, with 28 bases between. Germline-derived CDR1 and CDR2 are SGHDN and FVKESK.